The 23 T cell receptor beta chains presented below share a single source sample, sequenced in a study of blood T cell repertoires in COVID-19. The method was immunoSEQ multiplex PCR; TCRdb's version includes in-frame clones alone and lacks a portion of them. The table lists 180,000 or so clones, approximately 80% of them singletons. The sequenced material came from PBMCs or T cells enriched from blood (not recorded which). The receptors come from a man aged 50-59 years who had recovered from COVID-19.

This sequence joins TRBV14 and TRBJ2-1; tentative D call: TRBD1 (6 bases). Germline assignment: CDR1 SGHDN and CDR2 FVKESK. CDR3 length: 16 amino acids. Trimming removed 2 bases at V and 0 bases at J, with 11 bases between. The CDR3 is CASSQRGFTSYNEQFF. DNA of the CDR3: TGTGCCAGCAGCCAAAGGGGGTTTACCTCCTACAATGAGCAGTTCTTC.

The rearrangement uses TRBV6-5 and TRBJ2-7, with D maybe TRBD1 (5 bases). CDR3 length equals 15 residues. V shed 6 bases and J shed 0 bases, with 15 bases lying between them. Germline lookup yields CDR1 MNHEY and CDR2 SVGAGI. The CDR3 loop is CASSDVGESSYEQYF. The CDR3 region has the DNA TGTGCCAGCAGCGACGTAGGGGAAAGCTCCTACGAGCAGTACTTC.

The rearrangement links TRBV29-1 to TRBJ2-1; TRBD1 matches at 9 bases. J gave up 5 bases and V 2 bases, and 1 base lay outside the gene matches. Germline values: CDR1 SQVTM, CDR2 ANQGSEA. The CDR3 is 13 residues long. The CDR3 here is CSVEWDRDNEQFF. CDR3 coding DNA: TGCAGCGTTGAATGGGACAGGGACAATGAGCAGTTCTTC.

This chain uses TRBV28 with TRBJ2-3, with 10 bases aligning to TRBD2. CDR1 is MDHEN, CDR2 SYDVKM, per germline. Losses at the gene ends were 3 bases for V and 2 bases for J; bases not matched to a gene: 14. There are 19 residues in the CDR3. The DNA of the CDR3 is TGTGCCAGCAGTTTGTTCTGGACTAGCGGAACCCAGATCACAGATACGCAGTATTTT. Translating gives CASSLFWTSGTQITDTQYF.

This clone came up once. V and J are TRBV19 and TRBJ2-6; the D is unclear. This CDR3 has 13 residues. From germline, CDR1 is LNHDA and CDR2 SQIVND (reference sequence). V was trimmed by 8 bases and J by 4 bases, leaving 9 bases between them. DNA for the CDR3: TGTGCCAGTGGCCCGTCCGGGGCCAACGTCCTGACTTTC. Translation: CASGPSGANVLTF.

V gene TRBV28 combines with J gene TRBJ2-3, with 12 bases fitting TRBD2. The CDR3 contains 16 residues. J was trimmed by 3 bases and V by 6 bases; bases with no gene match: 7. From germline, CDR1 is MDHEN and CDR2 SYDVKM. The CDR3, as DNA: TGTGCCAGCAGGCGAACTAGCGGGGGGCCGACAGATACGCAGTATTTT. Its translation: CASRRTSGGPTDTQYF.

The CDR3 DNA reads TGTGCCAGCAGCTCGTCCCGACTAGCGGGAACCTACGAGCAGTACTTC. Translated, it gives CASSSSRLAGTYEQYF. The J gene is TRBJ2-7, the V gene TRBV5-7; TRBD2 aligns across 11 bases. TRBV5-7 is reported as an ORF; its role is uncertain. The CDR3 length is 16 residues. With V trimmed by 3 bases and J by 2 bases, 7 bases remained unmatched.

V and J are TRBV24-1 and TRBJ2-7, with 9 bases that match TRBD2. From germline, CDR1 is KGHDR and CDR2 SFDVKD. V shed 3 bases, J shed 0 bases, and the junction held 2 bases outside the gene matches. The CDR3 totals 15 residues. CDR3 protein: CATSDPTSGSYEQYF. In DNA, the CDR3 is TGTGCCACCAGTGATCCGACTAGCGGCTCCTACGAGCAGTACTTC.

The chain is built from TRBV7-2 and TRBJ2-5; D is uncertain. This CDR3 comprises 14 residues. Germline V gene lookup returns CDR1 SGHTA and CDR2 FQGNSA. V lost 0 bases and J lost 5, with 10 bases in between. CDR3 residues: CASSLALGPETQYF. CDR3 DNA: TGTGCCAGCAGCTTAGCGCTAGGCCCCGAGACCCAGTACTTC.

The chain has TRBV19 and TRBJ1-1; 8 bases map to TRBD1. The germline V gene encodes CDR1 LNHDA and CDR2 SQIVND (reference sequence). With 6 bases clipped from V and 5 bases from J, the junction kept 8 bases outside the gene matches. This CDR3 contains 14 residues. The DNA for the CDR3 is TGTGCCAGTAGAATCGGACAGGGAGGAACTGAAGCTTTCTTT. Encoded protein: CASRIGQGGTEAFF.

V and J are TRBV9 and TRBJ1-6; 8 bases fit TRBD1. The CDR3 is 15 residues long. With V trimmed by 4 bases and J by 7 bases, 7 bases remained unmatched. Germline V gene sequence: CDR1 SGDLS, CDR2 YYNGEE. The CDR3 nucleotides read TGTGCCAGCAGCTCCGGACAGGGCGGGAATTCACCCCTCCACTTT. Translated: CASSSGQGGNSPLHF.

The V gene is TRBV7-2, the J gene TRBJ2-3; 10 positions match TRBD2. V shed 5 bases and J 0 bases; nucleotides not matched to a gene: 5. Germline lookup yields CDR1 SGHTA and CDR2 FQGNSA. This CDR3 comprises 16 residues. For the CDR3, the DNA is TGTGCCAGCAGCCCCAGCGGGGGGGGGAGCACAGATACGCAGTATTTT. Translation gives CASSPSGGGSTDTQYF.

The chain employs TRBV7-9 and TRBJ2-3; D is perhaps TRBD1 (6 bases). CDR1 is SEHNR and CDR2 is FQNEAQ in the germline V gene (reference sequence). V was cut by 5 bases and J by 3 bases, with 9 bases left in between. This CDR3 has 13 residues. CDR3: CASSETGTDTQYF. The CDR3 coding sequence is TGTGCCAGCAGCGAAACAGGGACAGATACGCAGTATTTT.

The genes are TRBV27 and TRBJ2-1; 14 bases agree with TRBD2. Germline values: CDR1 MNHEY, CDR2 SMNVEV (reference sequence). Germline trimming cut 6 bases from V and 7 bases from J; bases unmatched to any gene: 14. The CDR3 sequence is 18 residues long. The CDR3 DNA follows: TGTGCCAGCAGCTCCCCGAGAATGGGGACTAGCGGGGGTAATGAGCAGTTCTTC. Its translation is CASSSPRMGTSGGNEQFF.

This clone has only one observation. The CDR3 DNA is TGTGCCACCAGCCCCAGCGGTGGCACAGATACGCAGTATTTT. The encoded protein is CATSPSGGTDTQYF. The chain links TRBV24-1 to TRBJ2-3; TRBD2 might be the D (5 bases). CDR3 length: 14 amino acids. Trimming took 7 bases from V and 1 from J, leaving 11 bases between them. In germline, CDR1 is KGHDR, CDR2 SFDVKD.

The chain couples TRBV5-5 to TRBJ1-5; D not certain. From germline, CDR1 is SGHKS and CDR2 YYEKEE (reference sequence). Deletions cut 1 base from V and 0 bases from J, with 14 bases between. This CDR3 comprises 17 residues. CDR3 nucleotide sequence: TGTGCCAGCAGCTTGTACACAGCCATGACTAGCAATCAGCCCCAGCATTTT. Translated, it gives CASSLYTAMTSNQPQHF.

This clone was counted between two and nine times. This chain joins TRBV6-5 and TRBJ1-2, with 9 bases that match TRBD1. Germline trimming cut 5 bases from V and 5 bases from J; bases unmatched to any gene: 6. CDR1 and CDR2 from the germline V gene are MNHEY and SVGAGI. The CDR3 totals 14 residues. The CDR3 here is CASSQTGGAYGYTF. DNA for the CDR3: TGTGCCAGCAGTCAAACAGGGGGCGCGTATGGCTACACCTTC.

This clone was counted a few times. This chain connects TRBV27 to TRBJ1-1, with D perhaps TRBD1 (5 bases). CDR3 length: 14 amino acids. V was cut by 4 bases and J by 1 base, with 10 bases left in between. In germline, CDR1 is MNHEY, CDR2 SMNVEV (reference sequence). Here the CDR3 reads CASSSRQRNTEAFF. The DNA of the CDR3 is TGTGCCAGCAGTTCGCGACAGAGGAACACTGAAGCTTTCTTT.

Only a few counts were recorded for this clone. The chain joins TRBV4-1 to TRBJ2-7; D call uncertain. Germline-derived CDR1 and CDR2 are MGHRA and YSYEKL. The CDR3 has 14 amino acids. V was clipped by 4 bases and J by 3 bases, with 13 bases between them. CDR3 sequence (DNA): TGCGCCAGCAGCCCCATCCGAGTTGACTACGAGCAGTACTTC. Protein product: CASSPIRVDYEQYF.

This chain uses TRBV18 with TRBJ2-6, with 8 bases that match TRBD2. J gave up 0 bases and V 11 bases, and 0 bases lay outside the gene matches. The CDR3 has 13 amino acids. Germline V gene lookup returns CDR1 KGHSH and CDR2 LQKENI. The CDR3 nucleotides are TGTGCCGCGGGGGGCTCTGGGGCCAACGTCCTGACTTTC. Its translation is CAAGGSGANVLTF.

The CDR3 nucleotides are TGCAGCGCCCGGGCGGGAAACACTGAAGCTTTCTTT. This sequence encodes CSARAGNTEAFF. The chain links TRBV29-1 to TRBJ1-1; D is undetermined. V was trimmed by 7 bases and J by 2 bases, leaving 11 bases between them. This CDR3 has 12 amino acids. Per the germline V gene, CDR1 is SQVTM and CDR2 is ANQGSEA.

This clone has only one observation. The rearrangement uses TRBV12-3 or TRBV12-4 and TRBJ1-2; a possible D gene is TRBD1 (5 bases). The CDR3 is made up of 13 amino acids. The ends were cut back, 7 bases at V and 3 bases at J, with 12 bases in the middle. The CDR3 spells CASNPDSYYGYTF. The CDR3 DNA reads TGTGCCAGCAACCCTGACAGTTACTATGGCTACACCTTC.

Turning to this clone: The identical CDR3 is also encoded by other nucleotide sequences in the sample. V gene TRBV7-2 combines with J gene TRBJ2-7; 12 bases fit TRBD2. V shed 1 base and J 2 bases; nucleotides not matched to a gene: 0. The CDR3 is 15 amino acids. CDR1 is SGHTA and CDR2 is FQGNSA in the germline V gene. The CDR3 nucleotides are TGTGCCAGCAGCTTAGGACTAGCGGGGGCCTACGAGCAGTACTTC. It yields the protein CASSLGLAGAYEQYF.